The 24 T cell receptor beta chains below come from one sample, sequenced in a study of PD-L1 blockade in urothelial cancer. This table comes from immunoSEQ multiplex PCR, and its TCRdb copy is limited to in-frame clones, with some not included. The table lists around 80,000 clones, around 90% of them singletons. This material consisted of PBMCs, taken around atezolizumab (anti-PD-L1) treatment. These TCRs come from a woman between 70 and 85 years old with urothelial cancer.

This rearrangement joins TRBV6-1 to TRBJ2-5, with 9 positions matching TRBD1. Germline V gene data show CDR1 as MNHNS and CDR2 as SASEGT. This CDR3 region has 15 residues. V shed 6 bases, J shed 5 bases, and the junction held 10 bases outside the gene matches. The CDR3 coding sequence is TGTGCCAGCAGAGCCACAGGGGGCGCCGGGGAGACCCAGTACTTC. Residues: CASRATGGAGETQYF.

The V gene is TRBV18, the J gene TRBJ2-7, with 10 bases lining up with TRBD1. CDR3 length: 16 residues. Trimming at V came to 0 bases and at J to 5 bases, leaving 7 bases not matched to a gene. The germline V gene encodes CDR1 KGHSH and CDR2 LQKENI. The CDR3 DNA sequence: TGTGCCAGCTCACCACCGAGCGTGGGGACAGGGGACGAGCAGTACTTC. Amino acid sequence: CASSPPSVGTGDEQYF.

The rearrangement uses TRBV7-2 and TRBJ2-1, with 7 bases matching TRBD1. Germline CDR1 and CDR2: SGHTA and FQGNSA. This CDR3 spans 12 amino acids. Unmatched junction bases numbered 2, after V lost 5 bases and J lost 7 bases. In DNA form, the CDR3 reads TGTGCCAGCAGCAAACAGGGGAATGAGCAGTTCTTC. It encodes CASSKQGNEQFF.

The chain links TRBV5-1 to TRBJ1-2; D may be TRBD1 (6 bases). Deletions cut 0 bases from V and 2 bases from J, with 14 bases between. The germline gives CDR1 SGHRS, CDR2 YFSETQ. The CDR3 contains 16 residues. CDR3 sequence (DNA): TGCGCCAGCAGCTTGGCCGCTCAGGACAGCAACTATGGCTACACCTTC. Translating gives CASSLAAQDSNYGYTF.

The genes are TRBV7-2 and TRBJ1-5; TRBD1 matches at 9 bases. The junction had 11 bases not matched to a gene; V was cut back by 7 bases and J by 7 bases. CDR1 is SGHTA, CDR2 FQGNSA, per germline. The CDR3 totals 15 residues. The CDR3 DNA is TGTGCCAGCACCCTGTCCGGGACAGGGATACAGCCCCAGCATTTT. This codes for CASTLSGTGIQPQHF.

This clone showed up just once. V is TRBV28 and J is TRBJ1-4, with D tentatively TRBD1 (5 bases). Germline loops: CDR1 MDHEN, CDR2 SYDVKM. The CDR3 loop spans 14 amino acids. The V end was cut by 6 bases, the J end by 5 bases, with 13 bases between. As DNA, the CDR3 is TGTGCCAGCAGGCCGGGACTGAACAATGAAAAACTGTTTTTT. Protein product: CASRPGLNNEKLFF.

The chain joins TRBV5-1 to TRBJ2-5; TRBD1 is a possible D gene (6 bases). CDR3 size: 16 residues. Germline V lookup: CDR1 SGHRS, CDR2 YFSETQ. Between the trimmed V and J ends, which lost 2 bases and 1 base, there was a span of 15 bases. The CDR3 sequence: CASSLFVTGPQETQYF. CDR3 sequence (DNA): TGCGCCAGCAGCTTATTTGTCACAGGGCCCCAAGAGACCCAGTACTTC. Looking up the rest from reference TRBV5-1 and TRBJ2-5 gives the full variable domain: KAGVTQTPRYLIKTRGQQVTLSCSPISGHRSVSWYQQTPGQGLQFLFEYFSETQRNKGNFPGRFSGRQFSNSRSEMNVSTLELGDSALYLCASSLFVTGPQETQYFGPGTRLLVL.

The V gene is TRBV2, the J gene TRBJ1-6; possible D gene TRBD1, 5 bases. Germline CDR1 SNHLY, CDR2 FYNNEI. Trimming removed 9 bases from V and 13 bases from J, with 25 bases in between. This CDR3 has 15 residues. CDR3 region: CASSPSGTREAPLHF. The CDR3 region has the DNA TGTGCCAGTAGCCCTTCCGGGACCCGGGAGGCGCCCCTCCACTTT. Together with reference TRBV2 and TRBJ1-6, the CDR3 gives the full variable domain: EPEVTQTPSHQVTQMGQEVILRCVPISNHLYFYWYRQILGQKVEFLVSFYNNEISEKSEIFDDQFSVERPDGSNFTLKIRSTKLEDSAMYFCASSPSGTREAPLHFGNGTRLTVT.

The CDR3 reads CASSLFGQGYDEQYF. The CDR3 DNA follows: TGCGCCAGCAGCTTGTTCGGACAGGGGTATGACGAGCAGTACTTC. The gene calls are TRBV5-1 and TRBJ2-7; 9 nucleotides agree with TRBD1. With V trimmed by 1 base and J by 5 bases, 7 bases remained unmatched. The CDR3 spans 15 residues. Per germline, CDR1 SGHRS and CDR2 YFSETQ.

The J gene is TRBJ2-2, the V gene TRBV2; possible D gene TRBD2, 5 bases. The CDR3 sequence is 13 residues long. Germline V gene sequence: CDR1 SNHLY, CDR2 FYNNEI. The V gene lost 5 bases and the J gene lost 5 bases, with 9 bases spanning the gap. CDR3 in amino acids: CASSFTSTGELFF. The CDR3 DNA reads TGTGCCAGCAGTTTTACTAGTACCGGGGAGCTGTTTTTT.

This chain joins TRBV28 and TRBJ1-4; maybe TRBD1 (5 bases). V dropped 2 bases and J dropped 8 bases, with 12 bases sitting between them. CDR1 is MDHEN, CDR2 SYDVKM, per germline. CDR3 length: 14 residues. CDR3 bases: TGTGCCAGCAGTTTAACAAGGGGAGGGGAAAAACTGTTTTTT. It yields the protein CASSLTRGGEKLFF.

The chain couples TRBV2 to TRBJ1-5; D gene uncertain. This CDR3 comprises 13 residues. V lost 6 bases to trimming and J lost 0 bases, with 6 bases between them. The germline V gene encodes CDR1 SNHLY and CDR2 FYNNEI. The CDR3 reads CASRQYSNQPQHF. As DNA, the CDR3 is TGTGCCAGCAGACAGTATAGCAATCAGCCCCAGCATTTT.

The chain couples TRBV11-3 to TRBJ2-1, with 9 positions matching TRBD2. J lost 3 bases, V lost 5 bases, and 5 bases had no gene match. CDR3 length equals 15 residues. Looked up from germline, CDR1 is SGHNT and CDR2 is YENEEA. The CDR3 protein is CASSPSGMDYNEQFF. The CDR3 bases are TGTGCCAGCAGCCCTAGCGGGATGGACTACAATGAGCAGTTCTTC.

The gene calls are TRBV10-3 and TRBJ1-2, with D unclear. There are 16 residues in the CDR3. With 4 bases removed from V and 2 bases from J, the gap between germline ends came to 17 bases. From germline, CDR1 is ENHRY and CDR2 SYGVKD. The CDR3 is CAISGETGIRNYGYTF. CDR3 coding DNA: TGTGCCATCAGTGGGGAAACCGGGATCCGAAACTATGGCTACACCTTC.

The chain carries TRBV4-3 and TRBJ1-1; D is uncertain. The CDR3 length is 13 residues. Germline CDR1 LGHNA, CDR2 YSLEER. V was trimmed by 0 bases and J by 11 bases, leaving 13 bases between them. The CDR3 DNA is TGCGCCAGCAGCCAAGATCCGCGGAGGGAGGCTTTCTTT. Amino acids: CASSQDPRREAFF.

V and J are TRBV27 and TRBJ2-7; tentative D call: TRBD2 (5 bases). Germline V lookup: CDR1 MNHEY, CDR2 SMNVEV (reference sequence). V was cut by 3 bases and J by 0 bases, with 12 bases left in between. The CDR3 spans 15 residues. The CDR3 here is CASSFGEGSSYEQYF. In DNA form, the CDR3 reads TGTGCCAGCAGTTTCGGAGAGGGTAGCTCCTACGAGCAGTACTTC.

This chain uses TRBV5-6 with TRBJ2-7; TRBD2 agrees at 12 bases. The V and J ends lost 3 bases and 0 bases, in that order; junction bases with no gene match: 7. Germline loops: CDR1 SGHDT, CDR2 YYEEEE. This CDR3 contains 17 residues. CDR3 amino acids: CASSSGLAGRHSYEQYF. CDR3 nucleotide sequence: TGTGCCAGCAGCTCCGGACTAGCGGGGAGACACTCCTACGAGCAGTACTTC. The full variable domain, in which reference TRBV5-6 and TRBJ2-7 provide the parts outside the CDR3, is DAGVTQSPTHLIKTRGQQVTLRCSPKSGHDTVSWYQQALGQGPQFIFQYYEEEERQRGNFPDRFSGHQFPNYSSELNVNALLLGDSALYLCASSSGLAGRHSYEQYFGPGTRLTVT.

The chain employs TRBV6-1 and TRBJ2-3; D is perhaps TRBD2 (5 bases). The CDR3 is made up of 14 amino acids. Trimming left V 8 bases short and J 1 base short, with 13 bases between. Germline V gene sequence: CDR1 MNHNS, CDR2 SASEGT. The CDR3 spells CASCLLRGTDTQYF. The CDR3 DNA is TGTGCCAGCTGCCTCTTGAGGGGCACAGATACGCAGTATTTT.

The genes are TRBV6-1 and TRBJ2-6; 7 bases align to TRBD1. There are 17 residues in the CDR3. J was trimmed by 4 bases and V by 2 bases; bases with no gene match: 8. Germline CDR1 MNHNS, CDR2 SASEGT. For the CDR3, the DNA is TGTGCCAGCAGTGAAATTCAACAGGGGACAGGGGCCAACGTCCTGACTTTC. The encoded protein is CASSEIQQGTGANVLTF.

This chain joins TRBV5-1 and TRBJ2-2, with a tentative D call TRBD1 (6 bases). The CDR3 sequence is 14 residues long. Trimming took 6 bases from V and 2 from J, leaving 11 bases between them. Per the germline V gene, CDR1 is SGHRS and CDR2 is YFSETQ. This CDR3 reads CASKLGANTGELFF. DNA of the CDR3: TGCGCCAGCAAGCTGGGGGCCAACACCGGGGAGCTGTTTTTT.

The chain carries TRBV7-9 and TRBJ1-2, with D perhaps matching TRBD1 (6 bases). The CDR3 consists of 17 residues. Deletions cut 1 base from V and 2 bases from J, with 17 bases between. The germline V gene encodes CDR1 SEHNR and CDR2 FQNEAQ (reference sequence). DNA of the CDR3: TGTGCCAGCAGCTTAGTAACCTGGGACATTATGAACTATGGCTACACCTTC. Encoded protein: CASSLVTWDIMNYGYTF.

This clone was counted a few times. The DNA for the CDR3 is TGTGCCAGCAGCGAACCGGACAGAAGCATCGACGAGCAGTACTTC. It codes for CASSEPDRSIDEQYF. This chain uses TRBV5-4 with TRBJ2-7; maybe TRBD1 (6 bases). Germline-derived CDR1 and CDR2 are SGHNT and YYREEE (reference sequence). V was clipped by 4 bases and J by 5 bases, with 19 bases between them. This CDR3 spans 15 amino acids.

V gene TRBV5-1 combines with J gene TRBJ1-2, with D unclear. CDR1 is SGHRS, CDR2 YFSETQ, per germline. Deletions cut 0 bases from V and 0 bases from J, with 6 bases between. The CDR3 runs to 14 residues. The CDR3 loop reads CASSLDNPNYGYTF. CDR3 nucleotides: TGCGCCAGCAGCTTGGACAACCCTAACTATGGCTACACCTTC.

V is TRBV10-2 and J is TRBJ2-2; TRBD2 is a possible D gene (6 bases). This CDR3 comprises 17 residues. Germline values: CDR1 WSHSY, CDR2 SAAADI. V lost 0 bases, J lost 4 bases, and 15 bases lay in between. In DNA, the CDR3 is TGCGCCAGCAGTGAGTCGACGGGAGCCGGTTTCACCGGGGAGCTGTTTTTT. This sequence encodes CASSESTGAGFTGELFF.